The 27 T cell receptor beta chains listed next were all sequenced from one sample in a study of T cells in Graves' hyperthyroidism and ophthalmopathy. RNA transcripts were the template for amplifying TCR beta CDR3 regions. The TCR CDR3 was amplified in a first-round RT-PCR using the HTBI primer set. One entry per CDR3 protein, called by TCRdb with MiXCR from the multiplex PCR reads. This sample has just under 750,000 distinct CDR3 sequences, with about a third found just once. Sample: blood. The receptor source for this set is a woman aged 35 to 49 with Graves' hyperthyroidism.

The chain is built from TRBV9 and TRBJ1-1, with D maybe TRBD1 (5 bases). Germline-derived CDR1 and CDR2 are SGDLS and YYNGEE. Trimming stripped 5 bases from V and 0 bases from J, with 20 bases between. The CDR3 totals 17 residues. The CDR3 reads CASSYRGGGSMNTEAFF. CDR3 bases: TGTGCCAGCAGTTACCGGGGGGGTGGTAGCATGAACACTGAAGCTTTCTTT.

This sequence joins TRBV15 and TRBJ1-5; TRBD1 might be the D (6 bases). The CDR3 covers 14 residues. Germline CDR1 and CDR2: LNHNV and YYDKDF (reference sequence). The germline V and J ends were trimmed by 5 bases and 3 bases, with 11 bases remaining between them. The CDR3 region is CATSVDRLNQPQHF. In nucleotides, the CDR3 is TGTGCCACCAGCGTGGACAGACTCAATCAGCCCCAGCATTTT.

The V and J genes are TRBV25-1 and TRBJ1-1; D not certain. The V end was cut by 3 bases, the J end by 0 bases, with 14 bases between. The CDR3 runs 16 residues. CDR1 is MGHDK, CDR2 SYGVNS, per germline. CDR3 in DNA: TGTGCCAGCAGTGACGTAGCTGGGAGGATGAACACTGAAGCTTTCTTT. Amino acid sequence: CASSDVAGRMNTEAFF.

The chain employs TRBV28 and TRBJ2-2; TRBD2 matches 7 bases. Losses at the gene ends were 6 bases for V and 4 bases for J; bases not matched to a gene: 5. The CDR3 runs 14 residues. CDR1 is MDHEN and CDR2 is SYDVKM in the germline V gene. DNA for the CDR3: TGTGCCAGCAGCATGGGACTACTCACCGGGGAGCTGTTTTTT. It yields the protein CASSMGLLTGELFF.

This clonotype appeared many times. The chain uses TRBV7-9 and TRBJ2-7, with D perhaps matching TRBD2 (7 bases). Germline V CDR1 and CDR2: SEHNR, FQNEAQ (reference sequence). Deletions cut 8 bases from V and 4 bases from J, with 15 bases between. CDR3 length: 13 residues. CDR3 sequence reads: CASGGGDNYEQYF. CDR3 sequence (DNA): TGTGCCAGCGGAGGGGGGGACAATTACGAGCAGTACTTC.

This clonotype was counted ten times or more. V and J are TRBV29-1 and TRBJ1-1; the match to TRBD1 covers 9 bases. V shed 6 bases, J shed 0 bases, and the junction held 5 bases outside the gene matches. Germline-derived CDR1 and CDR2 are SQVTM and ANQGSEA. The CDR3 consists of 14 residues. The CDR3 region has the DNA TGCAGCGTCAACCGGGACAGGGTGAACACTGAAGCTTTCTTT. Protein: CSVNRDRVNTEAFF.

This clonotype was recorded at least ten times. V is TRBV6-6 and J is TRBJ1-1, with D perhaps TRBD1 (5 bases). The CDR3 spans 14 residues. The germline V gene encodes CDR1 MNHNY and CDR2 SVGAGI (reference sequence). V was cut by 5 bases and J by 4 bases, with 14 bases left in between. CDR3 in amino acids: CASSLQGFSTEAFF. In nucleotides, the CDR3 is TGTGCCAGCAGTCTTCAGGGATTTAGCACTGAAGCTTTCTTT.

In this sample, this clonotype turned up a few times. This chain joins TRBV3-1 and TRBJ1-1; TRBD1 agrees at 8 bases. Germline V gives CDR1 LGHDT, CDR2 YNNKEL (reference sequence). J gave up 5 bases and V 6 bases, and 11 bases lay outside the gene matches. This CDR3 contains 15 residues. The CDR3 sequence: CASRDRVSVETEAFF. The CDR3 DNA is TGTGCCAGCAGGGACAGGGTGTCGGTGGAAACTGAAGCTTTCTTT.

About this clonotype: A clone one base away is much larger, so this may be a read error. The chain is built from TRBV6-2 or TRBV6-3 and TRBJ2-2, with 10 nucleotides matching TRBD2. This CDR3 comprises 17 residues. Germline V CDR1 and CDR2: MNHEY, SVGEGT. CDR3 sequence: CASSPLGLAGVTRELFF. The DNA for the CDR3 is TGTGCCAGCAGTCCCCTAGGGCTAGCGGGAGTCACCAGGGAGCTGTTTTTT.

In this sample, this clonotype turned up many times. The rearrangement uses TRBV7-2 and TRBJ2-7; 11 bases match TRBD1. The germline CDR1 and CDR2 sequences are SGHTA and FQGNSA. This CDR3 spans 14 amino acids. V shed 3 bases and J 4 bases; nucleotides not matched to a gene: 2. As DNA, the CDR3 is TGTGCCAGCAGCTTTGGGGACAGGGGGTACGAGCAGTACTTC. This sequence encodes CASSFGDRGYEQYF.

The chain uses TRBV12-3 or TRBV12-4 and TRBJ1-5, with TRBD1 identical over 9 bases. This CDR3 spans 16 amino acids. The V and J ends lost 4 bases and 2 bases, in that order; junction bases with no gene match: 6. The CDR3 nucleotides are TGTGCCAGCAGTTCCCGGGACAGGGACCGCAATCAGCCCCAGCATTTT. Translating it yields CASSSRDRDRNQPQHF.

This clonotype was seen many times. The rearrangement uses TRBV20-1 and TRBJ1-5; D gene ambiguous. Germline loops: CDR1 DFQATT, CDR2 SNEGSKA (reference sequence). The CDR3 spans 15 residues. V lost 0 bases and J lost 0, with 9 bases in between. CDR3 protein: CSARDEVYSNQPQHF. The DNA for the CDR3 is TGCAGTGCTAGAGATGAAGTCTATAGCAATCAGCCCCAGCATTTT.

This clonotype was recorded many times. The J gene is TRBJ1-5, the V gene TRBV6-4; D ambiguous. This CDR3 has 13 amino acids. Germline CDR1 is MRHNA and CDR2 is SNTAGT. V was trimmed by 4 bases and J by 6 bases, leaving 10 bases between them. The CDR3 DNA follows: TGTGCCAGCAGTGCCACCCAAGGTCAGCCCCAGCATTTT. This sequence encodes CASSATQGQPQHF.

This clonotype has only a few counts. This chain links TRBV11-2 with TRBJ2-2, with D possibly being TRBD2 (6 bases). The CDR3 spans 15 residues. The V and J ends lost 6 bases and 5 bases respectively, with 16 bases between them. Per germline, CDR1 SGHAT and CDR2 FQNNGV. Here the CDR3 reads CASSPVRGGTGELFF. The CDR3 nucleotides are TGTGCCAGCAGTCCTGTCCGCGGAGGGACCGGGGAGCTGTTTTTT.

The genes are TRBV13 and TRBJ2-7, with 12 bases lining up with TRBD2. With V trimmed by 4 bases and J by 0 bases, 1 base remained unmatched. The V gene's germline CDR1 is PRHDT and CDR2 FYEKMQ (reference sequence). This CDR3 contains 15 residues. The CDR3 is CASSSTSGSSYEQYF. DNA of the CDR3: TGTGCCAGCAGCTCGACTAGCGGGAGCTCCTACGAGCAGTACTTC.

The J gene is TRBJ2-7, the V gene TRBV20-1; TRBD2 might be the D (7 bases). Germline CDR1 and CDR2: DFQATT and SNEGSKA (reference sequence). This CDR3 comprises 15 residues. V lost 6 bases and J lost 6, with 24 bases in between. The CDR3 DNA reads as TGCAGTGCAACCCCCAGTCCGGGGGGCATCGGCGAGCAGTACTTC. This encodes CSATPSPGGIGEQYF.

This chain joins TRBV7-8 and TRBJ1-5; TRBD1 is a possible D gene (5 bases). Germline V gene sequence: CDR1 SGHVS, CDR2 FQNEAQ. Between the trimmed V and J ends, which lost 1 base and 6 bases, there was a span of 10 bases. CDR3 length: 14 residues. CDR3 DNA: TGTGCCAGCAGCTTAGACAGGAGAGGTCAGCCCCAGCATTTT. Translated: CASSLDRRGQPQHF.

This clonotype has a handful of counts. The chain uses TRBV4-3 and TRBJ2-7; D might be TRBD1 or TRBD2, each matching 5 bases. Germline V lookup: CDR1 LGHNA, CDR2 YSLEER. The CDR3 spans 16 residues. Trimming removed 0 bases at V and 3 bases at J, with 15 bases between. CDR3 sequence: CASSQDLGDEIYEQYF. The DNA for the CDR3 is TGCGCCAGCAGCCAAGATCTTGGGGACGAGATCTACGAGCAGTACTTC.

This chain links TRBV19 with TRBJ2-5; 7 bases fit TRBD2. Germline V gene sequence: CDR1 LNHDA, CDR2 SQIVND (reference sequence). V was clipped by 2 bases and J by 4 bases; unmatched bases: 4. The CDR3 runs to 14 residues. CDR3 coding DNA: TGTGCCAGTAGTATATGGGGGAGGGGAGAGACCCAGTACTTC. Translated, it gives CASSIWGRGETQYF.

This chain uses TRBV20-1 with TRBJ1-3; a weak D match, TRBD1 (5 bases). With 5 bases removed from V and 2 bases from J, the gap between germline ends came to 13 bases. The CDR3 is made up of 14 amino acids. Germline V CDR1 and CDR2: DFQATT, SNEGSKA (reference sequence). CDR3 nucleotides: TGCAGTGCTGCACCGGGGCACACTGGAAACACCATATATTTT. Translation: CSAAPGHTGNTIYF.

The chain employs TRBV2 and TRBJ1-2, with 9 bases identical to TRBD1. V shed 1 base, J shed 4 bases, and the junction held 4 bases outside the gene matches. This CDR3 region has 15 residues. Per germline, CDR1 SNHLY and CDR2 FYNNEI. In DNA form, the CDR3 reads TGTGCCAGCAGTGAAGGGACAGGGGTCCTCTATGGCTACACCTTC. Translated: CASSEGTGVLYGYTF.

This clonotype was recorded many times. This chain uses TRBV4-1 with TRBJ1-2, with D maybe TRBD1 (5 bases). The CDR3 totals 13 residues. The germline V and J ends were trimmed by 7 bases and 6 bases, with 15 bases remaining between them. CDR1 and CDR2 (germline): MGHRA, YSYEKL. The CDR3 sequence: CASTGTGVNGYTF. The CDR3 nucleotides read TGCGCCAGCACCGGGACCGGAGTGAATGGCTACACCTTC.

This clonotype showed up many times. The V call is TRBV9, the J call TRBJ2-7; 11 bases line up with TRBD2. The ends lost 0 bases at V and 2 bases at J; junction bases unmatched: 4. CDR3 length equals 16 residues. The germline V gene encodes CDR1 SGDLS and CDR2 YYNGEE. CDR3 protein: CASSVDPTSGTYEQYF. In DNA form, the CDR3 reads TGTGCCAGCAGCGTAGACCCGACTAGCGGGACCTACGAGCAGTACTTC.

The genes are TRBV20-1 and TRBJ1-6; D is unclear. Germline CDR1 and CDR2: DFQATT and SNEGSKA (reference sequence). V lost 5 bases and J lost 7, with 12 bases in between. This CDR3 is built from 13 residues. CDR3 nucleotides: TGCAGTGCTCCGAGAGGTTGGAATTCACCCCTCCACTTT. Its protein product is CSAPRGWNSPLHF.

The J gene is TRBJ1-5, the V gene TRBV6-4; 9 nucleotides align to TRBD1. V trimming: 2 bases; J trimming: 6 bases; junction bases outside the gene matches: 8. Germline CDR1 reads MRHNA; CDR2 reads SNTAGT. This CDR3 contains 16 residues. The DNA for the CDR3 is TGTGCCAGCAGTGACGCCGACAGGGGGGTAGTTCAGCCCCAGCATTTT. Amino acid sequence: CASSDADRGVVQPQHF.

This clonotype was seen only a few times. The V gene is TRBV20-1, the J gene TRBJ1-1; maybe TRBD1 (5 bases). Trimming stripped 3 bases from V and 1 base from J, with 15 bases between. Germline-derived CDR1 and CDR2 are DFQATT and SNEGSKA (reference sequence). This CDR3 comprises 15 residues. The CDR3 region has the DNA TGCAGTGCTAGGGAGGGGTCTCGCCCGAACACTGAAGCTTTCTTT. This sequence encodes CSAREGSRPNTEAFF.

This clonotype was seen ten or more times. The chain combines TRBV25-1 with TRBJ2-2; TRBD2 aligns across 7 bases. The CDR3 runs to 15 residues. With 4 bases clipped from V and 6 bases from J, the junction kept 8 bases outside the gene matches. The V gene's germline CDR1 is MGHDK and CDR2 SYGVNS. The CDR3 spells CASSGPGTTAGELFF. The CDR3 DNA reads TGTGCCAGCAGTGGGCCCGGGACTACCGCCGGGGAGCTGTTTTTT.